These 18 T cell receptor beta chains originate from one sample sequenced in a study of blood T cell repertoires in COVID-19. Measured with immunoSEQ multiplex PCR; TCRdb has only the in-frame clones, and not every one. The data show roughly 90,000 clones, 85% seen once. The sample comprised peripheral blood. The receptors here all came from a man aged 50-59 years with acute or convalescent COVID-19.

The chain links TRBV20-1 to TRBJ2-7; the D gene is possibly TRBD1 (6 bases). Deletions cut 6 bases from V and 2 bases from J, with 14 bases between. CDR1 is DFQATT, CDR2 SNEGSKA, per germline (reference sequence). The length of the CDR3 is 13 residues. CDR3 in amino acids: CSASPGQTYEQYF. Written as DNA, the CDR3 is TGCAGTGCCAGTCCGGGACAAACCTACGAGCAGTACTTC.

The chain links TRBV28 to TRBJ2-1; D is undetermined. Germline CDR1 and CDR2: MDHEN and SYDVKM. The CDR3 is 12 residues long. Between the trimmed V and J ends, which lost 7 bases and 5 bases, there was a span of 9 bases. Here the CDR3 DNA reads TGTGCCAGCAAATCTGAGAACAATGAGCAGTTCTTC. Translation gives CASKSENNEQFF.

The V and J genes are TRBV7-2 and TRBJ1-2; 7 positions match TRBD1. J gave up 4 bases and V 4 bases, and 3 bases lay outside the gene matches. Germline CDR1 reads SGHTA; CDR2 reads FQGNSA. The CDR3 covers 13 residues. The CDR3 is CASSSQGTYGYTF. In DNA form, the CDR3 reads TGTGCCAGCAGCTCACAGGGGACCTATGGCTACACCTTC.

This clone has only one observation. Other DNA sequences of this sample code for an identical CDR3. The chain is built from TRBV19 and TRBJ1-3; D not certain. Per the germline V gene, CDR1 is LNHDA and CDR2 is SQIVND (reference sequence). V was shortened by 3 bases and J by 1 base, with 7 bases between the two germline ends. The CDR3 spans 14 residues. In DNA form, the CDR3 reads TGTGCCAGTAGTATCGGAGGGTCTGGAAACACCATATATTTT. Translating it yields CASSIGGSGNTIYF.

The V gene is TRBV2, the J gene TRBJ2-2; 8 bases agree with TRBD1. Germline lookup yields CDR1 SNHLY and CDR2 FYNNEI. This CDR3 has 15 residues. With V trimmed by 4 bases and J by 4 bases, 5 bases remained unmatched. The CDR3 here is CASSALGQATGELFF. CDR3 DNA sequence: TGTGCCAGCAGTGCCTTGGGACAGGCCACCGGGGAGCTGTTTTTT.

V usage is TRBV10-1 and J usage is TRBJ2-1, with 16 bases identical to TRBD2. V shed 6 bases and J 3 bases; nucleotides not matched to a gene: 5. Germline values: CDR1 WNHNN, CDR2 SYGVQD (reference sequence). The CDR3 runs 17 residues. DNA for the CDR3: TGCGCCAGCAGCACCGGGACTAGCGGGGGGGGCTACAATGAGCAGTTCTTC. This sequence encodes CASSTGTSGGGYNEQFF.

This chain connects TRBV12-5 to TRBJ2-1; 10 bases match TRBD2. Losses at the gene ends were 0 bases for V and 6 bases for J; bases not matched to a gene: 17. This CDR3 contains 20 residues. The V gene's germline CDR1 is LGHNT and CDR2 FRNRAP. CDR3 residues: CASGLVLSGFPSGSSNEQFF. CDR3 DNA: TGTGCTAGTGGTTTGGTACTTTCTGGTTTTCCTAGCGGGAGCTCCAATGAGCAGTTCTTC.

The gene calls are TRBV11-2 and TRBJ1-4; D is uncertain. Germline-derived CDR1 and CDR2 are SGHAT and FQNNGV. Deletions cut 2 bases from V and 2 bases from J, with 12 bases between. The CDR3 runs 16 residues. The CDR3, as DNA: TGTGCCAGCAGCTTAAGTCTGAGGAGGACTAATGAAAAACTGTTTTTT. Translated, it gives CASSLSLRRTNEKLFF.

The gene calls are TRBV5-4 and TRBJ2-4, with 8 bases fitting TRBD2. The CDR3 is 15 residues long. The germline V gene encodes CDR1 SGHNT and CDR2 YYREEE (reference sequence). The J segment lost 8 bases and the V segment lost 0 bases, leaving 7 bases of the junction unmatched. The CDR3 DNA is TGTGCCAGCAGCTTGGCCGCTAGCGGGTGGGACATTCAGTACTTC. It is translated as CASSLAASGWDIQYF.

The rearrangement links TRBV6-6 to TRBJ2-7; 7 bases fit TRBD2. With V trimmed by 5 bases and J by 0 bases, 10 bases remained unmatched. Germline CDR1 and CDR2: MNHNY and SVGAGI (reference sequence). CDR3 length equals 16 residues. CDR3 amino acids: CASSRAGPGSSYEQYF. Written as DNA, the CDR3 is TGTGCCAGCAGTCGAGCGGGACCCGGGAGCTCCTACGAGCAGTACTTC.

The chain has TRBV27 and TRBJ1-1; possibly TRBD1 for D (6 bases). Germline CDR1 and CDR2: MNHEY and SMNVEV (reference sequence). Trimming left V 5 bases short and J 7 bases short, with 14 bases between. The CDR3 contains 13 residues. The CDR3 DNA reads TGTGCCAGCAGTCATCACAGGGCGAGTGAAGCTTTCTTT. This translates into CASSHHRASEAFF.

This clone came up once. This chain uses TRBV10-3 with TRBJ1-5, with D perhaps matching TRBD1 (6 bases). Germline CDR1 and CDR2: ENHRY and SYGVKD. The V and J ends lost 8 bases and 4 bases respectively, with 12 bases between them. The CDR3 contains 13 residues. CDR3 in amino acids: CAIAQGSNQPQHF. In DNA form, the CDR3 reads TGTGCCATCGCTCAGGGGAGTAATCAGCCCCAGCATTTT.

J is TRBJ1-1 and V is TRBV11-3; perhaps TRBD1 as D (6 bases). The CDR3 is made up of 14 amino acids. Trimming left V 5 bases short and J 1 base short, with 11 bases between. The germline gives CDR1 SGHNT, CDR2 YENEEA. This CDR3 reads CASSRGGSNTEAFF. The CDR3 DNA is TGTGCCAGCAGCCGCGGGGGCTCGAACACTGAAGCTTTCTTT.

The chain links TRBV3-1 (or the pseudogene TRBV3-2) to TRBJ2-5, with 14 bases that match TRBD2. With 1 base clipped from V and 3 bases from J, the junction kept 4 bases outside the gene matches. Looked up from germline, CDR1 is LGHDT and CDR2 is YNNKEL (reference sequence). The CDR3 consists of 17 residues. The CDR3 loop is CASSQGVGLAGEETQYF. CDR3 sequence (DNA): TGTGCCAGCAGCCAAGGGGTGGGACTAGCGGGAGAAGAGACCCAGTACTTC.

The V gene is TRBV4-2, the J gene TRBJ1-3, with TRBD1 matching over 10 bases. Germline assignment: CDR1 LGHNA and CDR2 YNFKEQ. The CDR3 covers 17 residues. J lost 4 bases, V lost 3 bases, and 9 bases had no gene match. CDR3 loop: CASSQDRGNYSGNTIYF. CDR3 bases: TGTGCCAGCAGCCAGGACAGGGGGAATTACTCGGGAAACACCATATATTTT.

The gene calls are TRBV19 and TRBJ1-1; 8 positions match TRBD1. This CDR3 comprises 15 residues. Germline V gene sequence: CDR1 LNHDA, CDR2 SQIVND (reference sequence). With 6 bases clipped from V and 4 bases from J, the junction kept 10 bases outside the gene matches. The CDR3 nucleotides are TGTGCCAGTAGCCCACGGACAGGGACCCGCACTGAAGCTTTCTTT. Translation: CASSPRTGTRTEAFF.

The V and J genes are TRBV11-3 and TRBJ2-3, with D tentatively TRBD1 (5 bases). Germline CDR1 SGHNT, CDR2 YENEEA. CDR3 length: 12 residues. With 3 bases removed from V and 6 bases from J, the gap between germline ends came to 7 bases. CDR3 nucleotides: TGTGCCAGCAGCTTCCCAGGGGATACGCAGTATTTT. Translation: CASSFPGDTQYF.

This chain links TRBV4-3 with TRBJ2-3; 7 positions agree with TRBD1. V gave up 0 bases and J gave up 6 bases; unmatched junction bases: 0. Per germline, CDR1 LGHNA and CDR2 YSLEER. The CDR3 is made up of 13 amino acids. CDR3 protein: CASSQEGGDTQYF. CDR3 in DNA: TGCGCCAGCAGCCAAGAAGGGGGCGATACGCAGTATTTT.